This passage covers 2 T cell receptor beta chains from one sample sequenced in a study of blood T cell repertoires in COVID-19. Produced via immunoSEQ multiplex PCR; TCRdb's table is partial and in-frame only. The sample shows around 68,000 clones, approximately 78% of them seen only once. The sample comprised peripheral blood. All receptors derive from a human donor in a cohort sampled during active COVID-19.

The rearrangement uses TRBV6-1 and TRBJ1-1, with D hard to call. The V gene's germline CDR1 is MNHNS and CDR2 SASEGT. The V gene lost 3 bases and the J gene lost 5 bases, with 10 bases spanning the gap. The CDR3 totals 13 residues. Written as DNA, the CDR3 is TGTGCCAGCAGTGAGAGGGTTGGTACTGAAGCTTTCTTT. Translating it yields CASSERVGTEAFF.

The CDR3 is CASRQDRRPHNEQFF. The CDR3 nucleotides are TGTGCCAGCAGACAGGACCGACGTCCGCACAATGAGCAGTTCTTC. This chain connects TRBV28 to TRBJ2-1, with a tentative D call TRBD1 (5 bases). Germline V gene lookup returns CDR1 MDHEN and CDR2 SYDVKM. The CDR3 has 15 residues. The V and J ends lost 6 bases and 5 bases respectively, with 17 bases between them.